This TCR beta chain derives from a study of T cells in Graves' hyperthyroidism and ophthalmopathy. Germline V lookup: CDR1 SGHRS, CDR2 YFSETQ. Trimming removed 7 bases at V and 2 bases at J, with 12 bases between. This CDR3 spans 13 amino acids. This clonotype was recorded at least ten times. Researchers took RNA transcripts and amplified the TCR beta CDR3 regions from them. First-round RT-PCR of the TCR CDR3 relied on the HTBI primer set. One entry per CDR3 protein results from TCRdb running MiXCR on the multiplex PCR reads. The data show 700,000 to 850,000 distinct CDR3 sequences, approximately 36% seen once.

The chain employs TRBV5-1 and TRBJ1-2, with D possibly TRBD1 on 6 matching bases. Sample: blood. The sequence was collected from a woman between 40 and 55 years old with Graves' hyperthyroidism. The CDR3 is CASGPQGNYGYTF. The CDR3 nucleotides read TGCGCCAGCGGACCCCAGGGGAACTATGGCTACACCTTC.